The sample holds a few counts of the clone carrying this TCR beta chain. The record originates from a study of T cell repertoires in cytomegalovirus infection. TCRdb called the reads again in MiXCR, with one record for every CDR3 protein. The repertoire includes 150,000 to 180,000 distinct CDR3 sequences, about a quarter of them detected once, and approximately 9.9% sits in the top ten. V lost 6 bases, J lost 3 bases, and 10 bases stayed unmatched. The germline gives CDR1 MNHEY, CDR2 SVGEGT. This CDR3 has 16 residues. The sample comprised PBMCs. J is TRBJ2-3 and V is TRBV6-2 or TRBV6-3; 9 nucleotides line up with TRBD1. This TCR was sampled from a human donor in good health (CMV status not recorded). Some clones in this sample may be carry-over from other donors' samples. The CDR3 DNA follows: TGTGCCAGCAGCCGGACCGGGACAGGGAAAACAGATACGCAGTATTTT. Encoded protein: CASSRTGTGKTDTQYF.